The 28 T cell receptor beta chains below were found in one sample sequenced in a study of control samples from healthy donors and cancer patients. Clones were sequenced by immunoSEQ multiplex PCR, and TCRdb holds only the in-frame ones, with some missing. Here the sample spans roughly 130,000 clones, over 75% being singletons. Input material: blood. These receptors were obtained from a man between 45 and 60 years old in good health.

The rearrangement links TRBV28 to TRBJ2-4; TRBD1 might be the D (5 bases). The CDR3 length is 15 residues. The V gene's germline CDR1 is MDHEN and CDR2 SYDVKM. Trimming stripped 5 bases from V and 6 bases from J, with 17 bases between. The chain's CDR3 is CASSQPGMLGNIQYF. The CDR3 bases are TGTGCCAGCAGTCAACCAGGGATGTTGGGAAACATTCAGTACTTC.

This chain joins TRBV29-1 and TRBJ2-6; the D is unclear. Trimming shortened V by 5 bases and J by 0 bases, and 8 bases separated the two germline ends. This CDR3 is built from 14 residues. From germline, CDR1 is SQVTM and CDR2 ANQGSEA. CDR3 amino acids: CSVRGISGANVLTF. The CDR3 bases are TGCAGCGTTCGAGGTATCTCTGGGGCCAACGTCCTGACTTTC.

The genes are TRBV28 and TRBJ2-2, with D perhaps TRBD1 (6 bases). The CDR3 runs 15 residues. Germline assignment: CDR1 MDHEN and CDR2 SYDVKM. The V gene lost 4 bases and the J gene lost 5 bases, with 14 bases spanning the gap. The CDR3 DNA sequence: TGTGCCAGCAGTTATGGGCAGGGGCGGACCGGGGAGCTGTTTTTT. This translates into CASSYGQGRTGELFF.

This chain links TRBV30 with TRBJ1-2, with D possibly matching TRBD1 (5 bases). Trimming cost V 1 base and J 1 base, with 10 bases left between them. The CDR3 spans 14 residues. The V gene's germline CDR1 is GTSNPN and CDR2 SVGIG (reference sequence). CDR3 region: CAWSDPTVNYGYTF. The CDR3 region has the DNA TGTGCCTGGAGTGACCCGACAGTTAACTATGGCTACACCTTC.

This clone turned up a few times. The genes are TRBV6-6 and TRBJ1-2; tentative D call: TRBD1 (5 bases). V lost 6 bases and J 5 bases, leaving 19 bases between the germline ends. This CDR3 is built from 15 residues. Germline values: CDR1 MNHNY, CDR2 SVGAGI (reference sequence). CDR3 residues: CASRGPGPQAYGYTF. The CDR3 nucleotides are TGTGCCAGCAGGGGGCCGGGCCCTCAGGCGTATGGCTACACCTTC.

The chain is built from TRBV11-2 and TRBJ1-1; D is uncertain. Trimming stripped 5 bases from V and 11 bases from J, with 18 bases between. Germline V gives CDR1 SGHAT, CDR2 FQNNGV. CDR3 length: 13 residues. The CDR3 nucleotides are TGTGCCAGCAGCCTGACCCCCCAAGGGCTGGCTTTCTTT. Translation: CASSLTPQGLAFF.

The chain links TRBV19 to TRBJ2-3; TRBD2 is a possible D gene (5 bases). Trimming cost V 5 bases and J 10 bases, with 16 bases left between them. The CDR3 is made up of 13 amino acids. From germline, CDR1 is LNHDA and CDR2 SQIVND (reference sequence). In DNA form, the CDR3 reads TGTGCCAGTAGTCCCCATGGAGGTAGTGCGCAGTATTTT. Translated, it gives CASSPHGGSAQYF.

The chain joins TRBV9 to TRBJ2-7, with D possibly TRBD1 on 6 matching bases. CDR3 length: 16 residues. Germline CDR1 SGDLS, CDR2 YYNGEE. The V end was cut by 2 bases, the J end by 2 bases, with 17 bases between. CDR3 loop: CASSVGQTRGAYEQYF. The CDR3 coding sequence is TGTGCCAGCAGCGTGGGACAAACTAGAGGGGCCTACGAGCAGTACTTC.

This clone was observed a few times. The chain carries TRBV28 and TRBJ2-3; no firm D call. The germline V gene has CDR1 MDHEN and CDR2 SYDVKM. V lost 4 bases, J lost 7 bases, and 12 bases lay in between. The CDR3 length is 13 residues. The CDR3 region has the DNA TGTGCCAGCAGTTCCCAGACTCGCCATACGCAGTATTTT. It encodes CASSSQTRHTQYF.

V is TRBV9 and J is TRBJ1-1; D remains ambiguous. Germline V gene sequence: CDR1 SGDLS, CDR2 YYNGEE. Trimming took 3 bases from V and 1 from J, leaving 16 bases between them. The CDR3 totals 16 residues. CDR3 nucleotide sequence: TGTGCCAGCAGCGGTGAGTGGGGTGCAGGGAACACTGAAGCTTTCTTT. Translation: CASSGEWGAGNTEAFF.

The CDR3 protein is CASRPNSNTEAFF. CDR3 bases: TGCGCCAGCAGGCCCAACAGCAACACTGAAGCTTTCTTT. The chain carries TRBV5-1 and TRBJ1-1; no firm D call. Between the trimmed V and J ends, which lost 5 bases and 2 bases, there was a span of 10 bases. Germline values: CDR1 SGHRS, CDR2 YFSETQ. This CDR3 region has 13 residues.

The chain is built from TRBV5-5 and TRBJ1-2; D gene unclear. CDR1 and CDR2 (germline): SGHKS, YYEKEE (reference sequence). Trimming cost V 1 base and J 10 bases, with 23 bases left between them. This CDR3 is built from 16 residues. In DNA, the CDR3 is TGTGCCAGCAGCTTGCGTTATCGGGCTTTGTCCTTAGACTACACCTTC. Protein: CASSLRYRALSLDYTF.

This chain links TRBV4-1 with TRBJ1-2; 7 bases match TRBD1. The V gene end was trimmed by 3 bases and the J gene end by 4 bases; junction bases not matched to a gene: 11. The CDR3 contains 16 residues. Germline loops: CDR1 MGHRA, CDR2 YSYEKL. CDR3 sequence: CASSQPPGQTPYGYTF. The DNA of the CDR3 is TGCGCCAGCAGCCAGCCCCCGGGACAGACCCCCTATGGCTACACCTTC.

This sequence joins TRBV9 and TRBJ2-1; 7 bases fit TRBD1. Germline V gives CDR1 SGDLS, CDR2 YYNGEE. CDR3 size: 16 residues. Germline trimming cut 0 bases from V and 3 bases from J; bases unmatched to any gene: 6. The CDR3: CASSVEGTDFYNEQFF. CDR3 sequence (DNA): TGTGCCAGCAGCGTAGAGGGGACAGACTTCTACAATGAGCAGTTCTTC.

The V and J genes are TRBV29-1 and TRBJ1-2; no reliable D call. The germline CDR1 and CDR2 sequences are SQVTM and ANQGSEA. The CDR3 has 13 residues. Trimming took 4 bases from V and 5 from J, leaving 14 bases between them. Written as DNA, the CDR3 is TGCAGCGTTGGACGCTTGGAGTGGTATGGCTACACCTTC. This encodes CSVGRLEWYGYTF.

This clone was counted a few times. V is TRBV29-1 and J is TRBJ1-2, with TRBD1 matching over 7 bases. With 7 bases clipped from V and 7 bases from J, the junction kept 6 bases outside the gene matches. The length of the CDR3 is 11 residues. Germline V gene sequence: CDR1 SQVTM, CDR2 ANQGSEA. The CDR3 DNA is TGCAGCGATTCGACAGGGACTGGCTACACCTTC. This sequence encodes CSDSTGTGYTF.

The genes are TRBV24-1 and TRBJ2-1; D possibly corresponds to TRBD1 (6 bases). Between the trimmed V and J ends, which lost 2 bases and 0 bases, there was a span of 16 bases. The CDR3 runs 18 residues. Germline-derived CDR1 and CDR2 are KGHDR and SFDVKD. CDR3 sequence: CATSDSGVQFSSYNEQFF. Here the CDR3 DNA reads TGTGCCACCAGTGATTCAGGGGTGCAGTTTAGCTCCTACAATGAGCAGTTCTTC.

The chain joins TRBV6-5 to TRBJ2-7; no definite D call. CDR1 is MNHEY and CDR2 is SVGAGI in the germline V gene. V was trimmed by 7 bases and J by 0 bases, leaving 13 bases between them. The CDR3 consists of 14 residues. DNA of the CDR3: TGTGCCAGCACCCCCGACGAATCCTCCTACGAGCAGTACTTC. Its translation: CASTPDESSYEQYF.

The chain uses TRBV7-8 and TRBJ1-3; D is undetermined. In germline, CDR1 is SGHVS, CDR2 FQNEAQ. This CDR3 contains 14 residues. V lost 5 bases and J 0 bases, leaving 8 bases between the germline ends. The DNA of the CDR3 is TGTGCCAGCAGCGCTACAGACTCTGGAAACACCATATATTTT. Protein product: CASSATDSGNTIYF.

This clone was observed a few times. The rearrangement uses TRBV5-1 and TRBJ2-2; a possible D gene is TRBD2 (6 bases). Germline-derived CDR1 and CDR2 are SGHRS and YFSETQ. Trimming took 1 base from V and 1 from J, leaving 8 bases between them. This CDR3 comprises 15 residues. CDR3 DNA sequence: TGCGCCAGCAGCTTGTGGGGGGAGAACACCGGGGAGCTGTTTTTT. It codes for CASSLWGENTGELFF.

The V call is TRBV30, the J call TRBJ2-7; 7 bases line up with TRBD1. The CDR3 has 12 amino acids. The V and J ends lost 4 bases and 2 bases, in that order; junction bases with no gene match: 2. Germline loops: CDR1 GTSNPN, CDR2 SVGIG (reference sequence). In nucleotides, the CDR3 is TGTGCCTGGAACAGGGGAACCTACGAGCAGTACTTC. This codes for CAWNRGTYEQYF.

The chain joins TRBV4-1 to TRBJ2-3; D is uncertain. CDR3 size: 17 residues. CDR1 is MGHRA and CDR2 is YSYEKL in the germline V gene. V dropped 6 bases and J dropped 0 bases, with 19 bases sitting between them. The CDR3 DNA sequence: TGCGCCAGCAGACCCCGACCACTCGGATTGAGCACAGATACGCAGTATTTT. This codes for CASRPRPLGLSTDTQYF.

The chain joins TRBV2 to TRBJ2-5; D is unresolved. The CDR3 runs to 12 residues. Germline V gene sequence: CDR1 SNHLY, CDR2 FYNNEI. V was cut by 4 bases and J by 5 bases, with 8 bases left in between. The CDR3 region is CASSGSLETQYF. CDR3 coding DNA: TGTGCCAGCAGTGGTAGTCTGGAGACCCAGTACTTC.

This clone was observed a single time. The chain carries TRBV30 and TRBJ1-5; D remains unclear. The V gene lost 2 bases and the J gene lost 0 bases, with 8 bases spanning the gap. The CDR3 covers 14 residues. Germline V gene data show CDR1 as GTSNPN and CDR2 as SVGIG (reference sequence). CDR3 amino acids: CAWSTTVSNQPQHF. As DNA, the CDR3 is TGTGCCTGGAGTACCACAGTTAGCAATCAGCCCCAGCATTTT.

The V call is TRBV7-3, the J call TRBJ1-2; the match to TRBD1 covers 9 bases. The CDR3 length is 16 residues. With V trimmed by 3 bases and J by 6 bases, 11 bases remained unmatched. Germline values: CDR1 SGHTA, CDR2 FQGTGA. The DNA of the CDR3 is TGTGCCAGCAGCTTCGCACCGGGACAGGGATGGAATGGCTACACCTTC. It specifies CASSFAPGQGWNGYTF. The entire variable domain, with the rest obtained from reference TRBV7-3 and TRBJ1-2, is as follows: GAGVSQTPSNKVTEKGKYVELRCDPISGHTALYWYRQSLGQGPEFLIYFQGTGAADDSGLPNDRFFAVRPEGSVSTLKIQRTERGDSAVYLCASSFAPGQGWNGYTFGSGTRLTVV.

The chain joins TRBV28 to TRBJ1-3; D is unresolved. CDR3 size: 15 residues. CDR1 and CDR2 from the germline V gene are MDHEN and SYDVKM. V was cut by 8 bases and J by 4 bases, with 18 bases left in between. CDR3 nucleotide sequence: TGTGCCAGCGACGGAACAGTCTCCCGGGGAAACACCATATATTTT. Translated, it gives CASDGTVSRGNTIYF.

This clone was counted once. V usage is TRBV18 and J usage is TRBJ1-2, with 7 bases lining up with TRBD1. Trimming removed 3 bases from V and 2 bases from J; junction bases left unmatched: 3. Per the germline V gene, CDR1 is KGHSH and CDR2 is LQKENI. This CDR3 has 14 amino acids. Written as DNA, the CDR3 is TGTGCCAGCTCACCTAGGGGGCGGAACTATGGCTACACCTTC. It encodes CASSPRGRNYGYTF.

V usage is TRBV19 and J usage is TRBJ1-4; D gene unclear. CDR3 size: 14 residues. The V and J ends lost 2 bases and 8 bases respectively, with 12 bases between them. Looked up from germline, CDR1 is LNHDA and CDR2 is SQIVND (reference sequence). DNA of the CDR3: TGTGCCAGTAGTATATGGGGAGTTCGGGAAAAACTGTTTTTT. Protein product: CASSIWGVREKLFF.